The text below deals with one T cell receptor (beta chain). This sample stems from a study of technical replicates of blood from several donors. The germline V gene encodes CDR1 MNHEY and CDR2 SMNVEV (reference sequence). V shed 2 bases and J shed 0 bases, with 10 bases lying between them. The CDR3 is 16 amino acids. TCRdb's table, derived via immunoSEQ multiplex PCR, lists solely in-frame clones and lacks some. The sample carries some 80,000 clones, about 97% recorded once. This chain links TRBV27 with TRBJ2-2; perhaps TRBD1 as D (5 bases). Source material: T cells isolated from PBMCs. This receptor was identified in a human donor in good health. The CDR3 sequence: CASSLRGFTNTGELFF. CDR3 nucleotide sequence: TGTGCCAGCAGTTTAAGGGGCTTCACGAACACCGGGGAGCTGTTTTTT.